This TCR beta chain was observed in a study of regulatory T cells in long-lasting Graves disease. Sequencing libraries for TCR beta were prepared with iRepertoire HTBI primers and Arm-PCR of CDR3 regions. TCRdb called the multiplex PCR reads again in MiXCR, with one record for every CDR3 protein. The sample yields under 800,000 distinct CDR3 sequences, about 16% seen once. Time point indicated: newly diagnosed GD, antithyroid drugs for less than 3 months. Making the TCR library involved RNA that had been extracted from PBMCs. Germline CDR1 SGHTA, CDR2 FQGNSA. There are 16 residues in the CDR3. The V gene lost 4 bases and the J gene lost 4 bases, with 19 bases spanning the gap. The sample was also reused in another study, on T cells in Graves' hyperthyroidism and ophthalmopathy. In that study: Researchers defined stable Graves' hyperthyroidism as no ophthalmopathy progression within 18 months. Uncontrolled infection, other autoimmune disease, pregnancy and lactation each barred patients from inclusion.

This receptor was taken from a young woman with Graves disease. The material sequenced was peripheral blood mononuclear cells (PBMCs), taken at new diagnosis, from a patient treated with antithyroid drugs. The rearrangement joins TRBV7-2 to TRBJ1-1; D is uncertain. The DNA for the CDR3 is TGTGCCAGCAGCTGGGTGACGTCAAGGTCGAGCACTGAAGCTTTCTTT. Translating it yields CASSWVTSRSSTEAFF.